What follows is one TCR beta chain and its context. The specificity of this receptor is unknown. The sample holds no much larger clone one base away, and base qualities are not on file. Library construction relied on the immunoSEQ multiplex PCR assay. A mixture of 60 forward primers for TCR Vbeta segments and 13 reverse primers for TCR Jbeta segments was used in the multiplex PCR. A multiplex PCR assay on genomic DNA amplified the CDR3 region of rearranged TCR beta genes. The amplified TCR beta libraries were sequenced on the Illumina HiSeq System as 87-base-pair reads. For the original study's pipeline: A later analysis counted some 80 million unique TCR beta chains across the 670 or so repertoires, and roughly 9.9 million of these chains were shared by at least two donors. To remove PCR and sequencing errors, raw reads were error-corrected and collapsed into unique sequences using a nearest-neighbor algorithm that merged closely related sequences. CDR3 sequences were aligned to IMGT reference sequences to assign V, D and J gene segments. Each retained sequence needed at least a six-nucleotide match to both a V gene segment and a J gene segment. A rearrangement was called productive if the CDR3 had no stop codons and remained in frame with V and J, and every other rearrangement was called non-productive. CDR3 was defined by IMGT convention, running from the second conserved V-encoded cysteine to the conserved J-encoded phenylalanine. Sequences without an unambiguous match to a single V gene segment were excluded from the earlier analysis of 500 to 700 of the donors. In an earlier analysis of approximately 500 of the donors, a V segment was called functional when productive rearrangements were above 56.7%, and segregating when the standard deviation between donors exceeded 5%. A statistical classification framework was developed to diagnose cytomegalovirus status using the catalog of TCR beta chain sequences. V and J gene assignment, in a later analysis, came from comparing TCR nucleotide sequences with IMGT/GENE-DB human TR gene sequences. Using the TCRdist pipeline, a later analysis assigned CDR3 sequences along with most-parsimonious VDJ recombination scenarios. A later analysis defined each TCR beta chain by its CDR3 amino acid sequence plus V-gene family, and excluded reads lacking a unique V-gene family. In a later analysis, nearly 600 highly shared, low-generation-probability nucleotide sequences were removed to address suspected cross-contamination and a sequencing artifact. For each public chain, a later analysis derived a clonal expansion index from normalized ranks of inferred template counts within each repertoire. In a later analysis, generation probabilities were computed with a VDJ recombination model fitted to out-of-frame rearrangements, and the resulting probabilities were checked against IGoR. Hypergeometric tests were used in a later analysis to score TCR-TCR, TCR-HLA and TCR-CMV co-occurrence, with a repertoire-size bias correction applied to the TCR pairs. False discovery rates were estimated in a later analysis by permuting HLA or CMV assignments 20 times. A later analysis grouped co-occurring TCRs with DBSCAN, adding TCRdist sequence similarity when clustering within HLA-allele-positive subsets. Repertoires with fewer than 30,000 or more than 120,000 public chains were left out of co-occurrence clustering, as were about five repertoires with anomalous nucleotide sharing. Held by TCRdb, this immuneACCESS table contains in-frame sequences only and omits some clones. Under half of the omission traces to an unresolved V gene where checked; the cause of the rest is unknown. D and trimming come from the DNA, and the V and J calls and clone size come from that table. The sample has about 73,000 clones on record, about 75% of them singletons. The ten top clones hold 9.5% to 15% of the sample.

The cohort consisted of hundreds of healthy bone marrow donors. All cohort members were sampled while nominally healthy, although unrecorded immune exposures were likely present. The donor tested CMV seronegative, placing the donor among the 352 seronegative members of the cohort. A peripheral blood sample was provided by each donor, and peripheral blood mononuclear cells were used for TCR beta sequencing. The Qiagen DNeasy Blood Extraction Kit was used to extract genomic DNA from the blood cell samples. CDR1 is given as SGHAT and CDR2 as FQNNGV, both from the germline V gene. The CDR3, from cysteine to phenylalanine, totals 17 residues. Kept here is only the CDR3 DNA, which spans 51 bases and is read in frame from base 1. Between the V and J ends, shortened by 0 bases and 0 bases respectively, the junction contains 12 bases. This record belongs to a study of cytomegalovirus exposure and HLA in healthy donors (dated by TCRdb to 2015 to 2018). At the level of the whole study: According to an earlier analysis of 587 of the donors, some 180 million T cells yielded 90 million to 140 million unique TCR beta sequences and 276 Gb of sequence data. An early release covering over 500 HLA-typed donors comprised approximately 290 gigabases of sequencing data and around 80 million unique TCR sequences. The genetic ancestry cluster associated with self-reported Caucasian donors included over 80% of the roughly 400 genotyped donors. The study was designed to test whether signatures of past pathogen exposure could be identified by cataloging public T cell receptors. The T cell repertoires of 550 to 850 subjects were profiled by immunosequencing and related to cytomegalovirus serostatus. Besides the first cohort of some 670 subjects, a separate validation cohort made up of roughly 130 different subjects was used. The study combined high-throughput TCR immunosequencing, statistical association of individual TCRs with disease status, and machine learning to predict cytomegalovirus infection status. A later analysis re-examined previously published TCR beta repertoires from around 670 donors and added high-resolution HLA genotyping to investigate patterns of TCR occurrence. In the later analysis, no new phenotypic data were used to find candidate immune exposures; instead, reliance was placed on TCR beta sequences and their occurrence across donors. An earlier analysis of some 600 of the donors applied high-throughput TCR beta sequencing to assess whether each TCR beta V gene segment acted as functional or pseudogenic. Donor age, sex, ethnicity and CMV serostatus were compiled alongside the repertoire data. Genome-wide SNP genotypes for about 55% of the roughly 670 donors were used in a later genetic analysis, which treated that subset as a discovery cohort. Every discovery cohort repertoire had been produced on one sequencing platform. HLA typing covered class I and class II loci at four-digit resolution. The number of donors typed differed by locus, with roughly 620-630 for A, B, C, DRB1 and DQB1, approximately 500 for DQA1, about 610 for DPA1, and 450 to 480 for DPB1. Because of strong linkage in the cohort, five DR-DQ haplotypes were treated as single units for association and clustering. Among around 400 genotyped donors of the cohort, an average of about 220,000 unique TCR beta nucleotide sequences was sequenced per donor, of which 15% to 20% were non-productive. Study-wide findings and limitations: A cluster of highly shared sequence variants was judged likely to represent a technical artifact of the sequencing pipeline. Most CMV-associated TCR beta chains appeared to be HLA-restricted in a later analysis, and the HLA associations seemed to be driven largely by CMV exposure. Because some donors lacked HLA typing at each locus, the association tests relied only on the typed subset. In an earlier analysis of more than 450 of the donors, most TCR beta V segments were observed in productive rearrangements about 87% or about 30% of the time, broadly matching IMGT annotations. A later analysis found that TCR association rates varied across HLA loci, with DRB1 alleles showing the most associated TCRs and HLA-C alleles the fewest. A later analysis reported that several top co-occurrence clusters appeared linked to parvovirus B19, influenza, CMV and Epstein-Barr virus. A few of the identified cytomegalovirus-associated TCR beta chains were confirmed in vitro to be specific for cytomegalovirus antigens. According to a later genetic analysis, donors in an Asian-associated ancestry cluster had fewer N-insertions in productive TCRs than the roughly 700-donor mean. Most TCR sequences were observed very rarely across donors, whereas some public TCRs were present in many individuals. Compared with equally common non-associated chains, HLA-associated TCR beta chains in a later analysis were more clonally expanded and had lower generation probabilities. Linkage disequilibrium might explain the correlated functional status among segregating V segments, but an unknown experimental factor could not be excluded. Some IMGT-functional V segments, including TRBV6-2 and TRBV6-3, could not be told apart with the 87-base-pair reads, so those segments were excluded. Sequencing depth was assumed to be roughly uniform across donors in the presence/absence analyses, though that assumption may not hold. V-gene and J-gene trimming of TCR beta chains was associated with a missense DCLRE1C variant in a later genetic analysis, and the association was replicated in an independent cohort. Because counts were too low, about 15 rarely observed V segments, including chromosome 9 orphons, were left out of the earlier analysis of several hundred of the donors. Cytomegalovirus status was reported to be diagnosed by the classifier with high specificity and sensitivity in both the original and validation cohorts. Only TCR beta chains were sequenced in this cohort, and the absence of alpha or paired-chain data limited detectable features. Immune exposure information for the cohort was limited to CMV serostatus. A further reported finding was that TCR beta sequences accurately predicted the HLA-A and HLA-B alleles for most subjects in the first cohort. A later analysis associated 16,951 TCR beta sequences with specific HLA alleles at a false discovery rate of 0.05. The study listed approximately 160 TCR beta chains as associated with cytomegalovirus. According to the authors, the approach could potentially be generalized to other disease states and immunological phenotypes. Assigning TCR associations to individual alleles was difficult when HLA alleles, especially DR and DQ, strongly co-occurred.

The sample consisted of PBMCs. The chain is assembled from TRBV11-2 and TRBJ2-1; the D gene identity is not certain. The TCR comes from a man between 65 and 80 years old in good health and CMV-seronegative. The DNA sequence follows: TGTGCCAGCAGCTTAGATTCCCCCGCAGGCTCCTACAATGAGCAGTTCTTC. This translates into CASSLDSPAGSYNEQFF. The CDR3, completed at both ends by the reference TRBV11-2 and TRBJ2-1 genes, gives the full variable domain EAGVAQSPRYKIIEKRQSVAFWCNPISGHATLYWYQQILGQGPKLLIQFQNNGVVDDSQLPKDRFSAERLKGVDSTLKIQPAKLEDSAVYLCASSLDSPAGSYNEQFFGPGTRLTVL.